This note documents a single T cell receptor (beta chain) sequence. The antigen this receptor binds is unknown. No much larger clone exists at a distance of one base, and base qualities are not known. The CDR3 regions of human TCRbeta chains were analyzed by immunosequencing. As for the authors' bioinformatics: TCRs in the repertoires were compared against a reference library of SARS-CoV-2-specific TCRs that had been generated with the MIRA antigen-specificity platform. Breadth was defined as the fraction of unique TCRs that were SARS-CoV-2-associated, and depth was defined as the fraction of total T cells that were SARS-CoV-2-associated. Using the MIRA data, each spike-specific TCR was mapped to the spike region that the TCR reacts to and placed in a CD4 or CD8 class. Log10-transformed breadth and depth values were compared by one-way ANOVA with Sidak's multiple comparisons tests. Entries here come from immuneACCESS through TCRdb and include only in-frame sequences with V and J called. Some clones fail to appear in such tables; in the studies checked, an unresolved V gene covers under half of the shortfall, and the cause of the remainder is unknown. V and J calls and clone size are as listed in that table; D and trimming were resolved from the DNA. The sample table contains 100,000 to 150,000 clones; only one count was recorded for 70% to 85% of them. About 27% of the sample rests with the top ten.

This specimen belongs to a study of T cell responses to AZD1222 COVID-19 vaccine (dated by TCRdb to about 2021). Context from the whole study: A total of 230 to 250 trial participants underwent TCR sequencing, of whom 207 had received two doses of AZD1222 and roughly 26 had received two doses of the MenACWY control vaccine. Trial participants were enrolled by age into 18-55, 56-69 and 70-plus year subgroups, with 148, 28 and 57 TCR-sequenced participants respectively. Points the paper makes about the study in general: Most participants were white British and females outnumbered males, and the authors suggested that clonal diversity may have been underestimated. Because no samples from the day 14 peak response were available, repertoires could be characterized only after the peak T cell response. The 56-69-year group was small, and its depth increase did not reach significance, likely because of low power. Conclusions about previously exposed vaccinees were limited because only 5 or 6 AZD1222 recipients were SARS-CoV-2 seropositive at baseline. The whole spike protein was spanned by vaccine-associated CD4 TCRs, and dominant responses were seen in regions 160-218 and 743-854. After two AZD1222 doses, both the breadth and the depth of spike-specific TCRs were significantly higher than at day 0 and than in MenACWY recipients. Reportedly, almost half of the unique spike-specific TCRs recognized epitopes lying outside the regions that are mutated in the B.1.351 and B.1.1.7 variants.

The time point tag for this specimen amounts to: about 28 days (+/-7) after the second vaccine dose. AZD1222 recipients whose second dose came at about 4 weeks and those whose second dose came at about 12 weeks were combined into one group, since spike-specific TCR depth and breadth did not differ between the two schedules. Samples from vaccinated people were obtained from the UK trials COV001 and COV002, which included a single-blind randomized controlled phase 2/3 trial of AZD1222 (ChAdOx1 nCoV-19) in healthy adults. Trial participant PBMC samples were collected at day 0 and day 28 after the second dose for TCRbeta chain sequencing. The germline V and J ends show losses of 3 bases and 0 bases respectively, and no gene match explains 3 bases of the junction. CDR1 and CDR2, looked up from the germline V gene, are SGDLS and YYNGEE. The CDR3 spans 14 residues, from the cysteine through the phenylalanine. The entry retains the CDR3 DNA only, 42 bases that are in frame from base 1.

The TCR sequence derives from an adult who received the AZD1222 COVID-19 vaccine. The chain is encoded by TRBV9 joined to TRBJ2-7; TRBD1 matches 7 bases in the middle. The starting material was peripheral blood, obtained 28 days after the second AZD1222 dose. CDR3 reads: CASSAGQVSYEQYF. The DNA is TGTGCCAGCAGCGCCGGACAGGTCTCCTACGAGCAGTACTTC.